One and the same sample provided the 5 T cell receptor beta chains below, sequenced in a study of shared clonotypes between healthy human individuals. The table came from immunoSEQ multiplex PCR; TCRdb's copy has only in-frame clones and leaves some out. The profile shows hundreds of thousands of clones, roughly three quarters of them singletons. The source material was PBMCs. The receptors were gathered from a woman aged 40 to 50 in good health. Some clones in this sample may be carry-over from other donors' samples.

This clone appeared a single time. The genes are TRBV7-9 and TRBJ2-1, with D tentatively TRBD2 (5 bases). CDR3 length equals 13 residues. Trimming removed 1 base from V and 5 bases from J, with 6 bases in between. Germline V CDR1 and CDR2: SEHNR, FQNEAQ (reference sequence). The CDR3: CASSLGTHNEQFF. The CDR3 DNA sequence: TGTGCCAGCAGCTTAGGGACTCACAATGAGCAGTTCTTC.

This clone has just a few counts. This chain uses TRBV11-1 with TRBJ2-7; D is ambiguous. Germline CDR1 SGHAT, CDR2 FQDESV (reference sequence). V lost 4 bases and J 2 bases, leaving 3 bases between the germline ends. This CDR3 contains 11 residues. The CDR3 bases are TGTGCCAGCAGCTCTGCCTACGAGCAGTACTTC. Amino acids: CASSSAYEQYF.

This clone was recorded at least ten times. The chain uses TRBV7-2 and TRBJ1-2; weak D call: TRBD1 (6 bases). The CDR3 extends over 14 amino acids. The V end lost 0 bases, the J end lost 4 bases, and 9 bases lay between the germline ends. Germline V CDR1 and CDR2: SGHTA, FQGNSA. CDR3 bases: TGTGCCAGCAGCTTAGCGGGGGGCGGCTATGGCTACACCTTC. It codes for CASSLAGGGYGYTF.

This chain uses TRBV5-1 with TRBJ2-1; 8 bases are shared with TRBD2. This CDR3 region has 15 residues. From germline, CDR1 is SGHRS and CDR2 YFSETQ. J was trimmed by 6 bases and V by 3 bases; bases with no gene match: 8. CDR3 protein: CASSSGPSGSNEQFF. The CDR3 region has the DNA TGCGCCAGCAGCTCTGGACCTAGCGGGTCCAATGAGCAGTTCTTC.

The chain combines TRBV6-6 with TRBJ2-1, with 14 bases identical to TRBD2. CDR3 size: 14 residues. The V gene end was trimmed by 8 bases and the J gene end by 8 bases; junction bases not matched to a gene: 5. Germline V gives CDR1 MNHNY, CDR2 SVGAGI (reference sequence). The CDR3 region has the DNA TGTGCCAGCGGGGGACTAGCGGGAGTCGATGAGCAGTTCTTC. As protein: CASGGLAGVDEQFF.